Below, 20 T cell receptor beta chains from the same sample are listed, as sequenced in a study of OX40 agonist ivuxolimab in advanced cancers. Data came from immunoSEQ multiplex PCR; TCRdb stores just in-frame clones and leaves some out. This sample yields 75,000 to 100,000 clones, of which more than 75% are seen a single time; roughly 0.64% belongs to the top ten. Sequenced here: CD4+ or CD8+ T cells sorted from blood, sampled in a trial of the OX40 agonist ivuxolimab. The receptors were sampled from an adult with an advanced solid tumor such as melanoma, head and neck, liver or kidney cancer.

The rearrangement links TRBV9 to TRBJ1-1; 7 positions agree with TRBD1. Germline lookup yields CDR1 SGDLS and CDR2 YYNGEE. Germline trimming cut 1 base from V and 3 bases from J; bases unmatched to any gene: 6. The CDR3 totals 15 residues. The CDR3 DNA follows: TGTGCCAGCAGCGTAAGTACAGGGGACCACACTGAAGCTTTCTTT. Its protein product is CASSVSTGDHTEAFF.

The chain uses TRBV2 and TRBJ1-2; 7 nucleotides align to TRBD1. CDR1 and CDR2 from the germline V gene are SNHLY and FYNNEI. This CDR3 is 13 amino acids long. The V segment lost 4 bases and the J segment 6 bases; nucleotides outside the gene matches: 5. Written as DNA, the CDR3 is TGTGCCAGCAGTGGGACAGGAGGTAATGGCTACACCTTC. This translates into CASSGTGGNGYTF.

The V call is TRBV5-1, the J call TRBJ2-3, with 9 bases matching TRBD2. V lost 7 bases to trimming and J lost 6 bases; unmatched junction nucleotides: 15. Germline CDR1 reads SGHRS; CDR2 reads YFSETQ. The CDR3 length is 16 residues. The CDR3 is CASGHISGSGSDTQYF. CDR3 nucleotides: TGCGCCAGCGGACACATTAGCGGGAGTGGTTCGGATACGCAGTATTTT.

V is TRBV28 and J is TRBJ2-5, with 7 nucleotides matching TRBD2. CDR3 length: 15 residues. V lost 8 bases and J lost 2; bases outside the gene matches: 11. Per germline, CDR1 MDHEN and CDR2 SYDVKM. CDR3 bases: TGTGCCAGCGGGAGGGCAGCCTCACTTCAAGAGACCCAGTACTTC. Protein sequence: CASGRAASLQETQYF.

V and J are TRBV25-1 and TRBJ2-1; no definite D call. Per the germline V gene, CDR1 is MGHDK and CDR2 is SYGVNS. CDR3 size: 11 residues. V was clipped by 2 bases and J by 12 bases, with 8 bases between them. In DNA form, the CDR3 reads TGTGCCAGCAGTGAAGGCGGACGGCAGTTCTTC. It codes for CASSEGGRQFF.

The V and J genes are TRBV10-1 and TRBJ2-1; D gene ambiguous. Germline-derived CDR1 and CDR2 are WNHNN and SYGVQD (reference sequence). The CDR3 is 17 amino acids. V lost 3 bases, J lost 0 bases, and 15 bases lay in between. The CDR3 DNA sequence: TGCGCCAGCAGTGATGGTGTCGGGCGAGGCTCCTACAATGAGCAGTTCTTC. Its translation: CASSDGVGRGSYNEQFF.

This chain uses TRBV5-1 with TRBJ2-3; D gene ambiguous. Germline V gene data show CDR1 as SGHRS and CDR2 as YFSETQ. Between the trimmed V and J ends, which lost 2 bases and 0 bases, there was a span of 7 bases. The CDR3 contains 14 residues. CDR3 sequence reads: CASSFRSSTDTQYF. The DNA for the CDR3 is TGCGCCAGCAGCTTTCGGTCTAGCACAGATACGCAGTATTTT.

The CDR3 spells CASSLTTVQETQYF. For the CDR3, the DNA is TGCGCCAGCAGCTTGACGACAGTACAAGAGACCCAGTACTTC. The chain has TRBV5-1 and TRBJ2-5, with a weak D call TRBD1 (5 bases). V shed 1 base and J shed 2 bases, with 9 bases lying between them. The CDR3 runs 14 residues. CDR1 is SGHRS and CDR2 is YFSETQ in the germline V gene.

V is TRBV6-1 and J is TRBJ2-2; a possible D gene is TRBD2 (5 bases). The V end was cut by 1 base, the J end by 5 bases, with 8 bases between. Germline CDR1 and CDR2: MNHNS and SASEGT. The CDR3 extends over 14 amino acids. This chain's CDR3 is CASSEERGTGELFF. The DNA of the CDR3 is TGTGCCAGCAGTGAAGAAAGAGGGACCGGGGAGCTGTTTTTT.

This sequence joins TRBV7-2 and TRBJ2-1; 14 bases are a match to TRBD2. The CDR3 consists of 18 residues. The junction had 10 bases not matched to a gene; V was cut back by 2 bases and J by 7 bases. CDR1 SGHTA and CDR2 FQGNSA come from the germline V gene. CDR3 loop: CASSLIAPGLAGANEQFF. CDR3 nucleotide sequence: TGTGCCAGCAGCTTAATTGCCCCGGGACTAGCGGGAGCAAATGAGCAGTTCTTC.

This sequence joins TRBV5-1 and TRBJ2-2; D call uncertain. Germline V gives CDR1 SGHRS, CDR2 YFSETQ. The CDR3 runs to 13 residues. V shed 0 bases and J shed 0 bases, with 0 bases lying between them. CDR3 protein: CASSLANTGELFF. CDR3 DNA sequence: TGCGCCAGCAGCTTGGCGAACACCGGGGAGCTGTTTTTT. Complete variable domain (other parts from reference TRBV5-1 and TRBJ2-2): KAGVTQTPRYLIKTRGQQVTLSCSPISGHRSVSWYQQTPGQGLQFLFEYFSETQRNKGNFPGRFSGRQFSNSRSEMNVSTLELGDSALYLCASSLANTGELFFGEGSRLTVL.

In its sample, this clone was seen once. The chain links TRBV10-1 to TRBJ2-7, with D possibly matching TRBD1 (6 bases). The CDR3 is 15 residues long. Germline CDR1 reads WNHNN; CDR2 reads SYGVQD (reference sequence). The V and J ends lost 0 bases and 12 bases respectively, with 21 bases between them. CDR3 DNA sequence: TGCGCCAGCAGTGAGTCGGGGGCCCTCGTGGGGACGACGTACTTC. Its translation is CASSESGALVGTTYF.

This chain connects TRBV28 to TRBJ1-5; D may be TRBD1 (6 bases). Germline values: CDR1 MDHEN, CDR2 SYDVKM. V was cut by 7 bases and J by 0 bases, with 7 bases left in between. The CDR3 is 13 residues long. CDR3 region: CASKDSSNQPQHF. In DNA form, the CDR3 reads TGTGCCAGCAAGGACAGTAGCAATCAGCCCCAGCATTTT.

The chain links TRBV5-4 to TRBJ2-2, with D perhaps TRBD1 (5 bases). Germline V gene lookup returns CDR1 SGHNT and CDR2 YYREEE (reference sequence). V shed 4 bases and J shed 1 base, with 8 bases lying between them. The CDR3 runs to 14 residues. CDR3 sequence: CASSLGQNTGELFF. CDR3 bases: TGTGCCAGCAGCCTAGGACAGAACACCGGGGAGCTGTTTTTT.

This chain connects TRBV7-2 to TRBJ2-1; TRBD2 matches 12 bases. V trimming: 5 bases; J trimming: 9 bases; junction bases outside the gene matches: 8. Germline V gene lookup returns CDR1 SGHTA and CDR2 FQGNSA. CDR3 length: 15 residues. Here the CDR3 reads CASSTSGGRGGEQFF. CDR3 DNA: TGTGCCAGCAGCACTAGCGGGGGGCGGGGAGGTGAGCAGTTCTTC.

The J gene is TRBJ1-1, the V gene TRBV7-9; 8 nucleotides align to TRBD1. The CDR3 runs 13 residues. Unmatched junction bases numbered 1, after V lost 3 bases and J lost 4 bases. From germline, CDR1 is SEHNR and CDR2 FQNEAQ (reference sequence). The CDR3 spells CASSFTGGTEAFF. DNA for the CDR3: TGTGCCAGCAGCTTTACAGGGGGCACTGAAGCTTTCTTT.

In its sample, this clone was seen once. V usage is TRBV5-1 and J usage is TRBJ1-1, with a tentative D call TRBD1 (5 bases). The length of the CDR3 is 13 residues. The germline V gene encodes CDR1 SGHRS and CDR2 YFSETQ. V lost 7 bases and J 4 bases, leaving 14 bases between the germline ends. CDR3 DNA sequence: TGCGCCAGCGGGACGTCTCAAGTCACTGAAGCTTTCTTT. Residues: CASGTSQVTEAFF.

V usage is TRBV5-1 and J usage is TRBJ2-3; 7 positions agree with TRBD1. This CDR3 is built from 16 residues. Germline CDR1 and CDR2: SGHRS and YFSETQ. V gave up 5 bases and J gave up 0 bases; unmatched junction bases: 9. CDR3 amino acids: CASSWGTATSTDTQYF. As DNA, the CDR3 is TGCGCCAGCAGTTGGGGGACAGCGACTAGCACAGATACGCAGTATTTT.

The chain couples TRBV5-1 to TRBJ1-1; D unresolved. The germline CDR1 and CDR2 sequences are SGHRS and YFSETQ. Trimming shortened V by 7 bases and J by 11 bases, and 21 bases separated the two germline ends. This CDR3 comprises 13 residues. CDR3 coding DNA: TGCGCCAGCCGACCAGTTATGGGGAGCGAGGCTTTCTTT. Its translation is CASRPVMGSEAFF.

Here the CDR3 DNA reads TGTGCCAGCAGCCCAGGGACGGATAATCAGCCCCAGCATTTT. Translated: CASSPGTDNQPQHF. V usage is TRBV7-2 and J usage is TRBJ1-5; a possible D gene is TRBD1 (5 bases). CDR1 and CDR2 (germline): SGHTA, FQGNSA. The CDR3 extends over 14 amino acids. The V gene lost 5 bases and the J gene lost 4 bases, with 12 bases spanning the gap.